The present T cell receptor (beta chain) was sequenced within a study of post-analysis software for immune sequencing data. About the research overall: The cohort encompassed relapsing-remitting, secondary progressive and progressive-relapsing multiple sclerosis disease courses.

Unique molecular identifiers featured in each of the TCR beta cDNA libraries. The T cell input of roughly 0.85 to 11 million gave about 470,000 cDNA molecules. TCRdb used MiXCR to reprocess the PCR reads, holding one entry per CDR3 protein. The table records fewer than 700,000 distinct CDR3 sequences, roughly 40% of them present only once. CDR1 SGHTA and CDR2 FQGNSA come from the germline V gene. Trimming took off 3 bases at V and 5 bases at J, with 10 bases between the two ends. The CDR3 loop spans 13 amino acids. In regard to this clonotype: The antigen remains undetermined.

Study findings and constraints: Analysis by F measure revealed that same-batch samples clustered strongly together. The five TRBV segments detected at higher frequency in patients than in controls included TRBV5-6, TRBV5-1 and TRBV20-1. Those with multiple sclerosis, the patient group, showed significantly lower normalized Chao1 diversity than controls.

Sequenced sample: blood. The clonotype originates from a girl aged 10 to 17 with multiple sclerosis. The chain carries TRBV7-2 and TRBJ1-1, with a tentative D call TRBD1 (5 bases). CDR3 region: CASSFSRETEAFF. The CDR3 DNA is TGTGCCAGCAGCTTTAGCAGGGAGACTGAAGCTTTCTTT.